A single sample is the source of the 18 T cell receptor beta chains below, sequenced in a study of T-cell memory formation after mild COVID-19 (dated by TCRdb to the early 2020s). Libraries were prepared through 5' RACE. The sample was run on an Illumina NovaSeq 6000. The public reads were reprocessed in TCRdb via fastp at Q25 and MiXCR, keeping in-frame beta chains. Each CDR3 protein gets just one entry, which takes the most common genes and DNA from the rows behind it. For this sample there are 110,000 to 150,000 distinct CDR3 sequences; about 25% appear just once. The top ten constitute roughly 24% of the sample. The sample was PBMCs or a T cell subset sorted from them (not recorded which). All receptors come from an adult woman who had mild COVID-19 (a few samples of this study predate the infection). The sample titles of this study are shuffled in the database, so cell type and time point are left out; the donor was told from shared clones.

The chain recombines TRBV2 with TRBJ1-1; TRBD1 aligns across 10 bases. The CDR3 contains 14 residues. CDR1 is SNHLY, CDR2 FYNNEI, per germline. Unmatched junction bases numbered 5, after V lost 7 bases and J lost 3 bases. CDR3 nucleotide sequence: TGTGCCAGCAATCACGGGACAGGGGACACTGAAGCTTTCTTT. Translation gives CASNHGTGDTEAFF.

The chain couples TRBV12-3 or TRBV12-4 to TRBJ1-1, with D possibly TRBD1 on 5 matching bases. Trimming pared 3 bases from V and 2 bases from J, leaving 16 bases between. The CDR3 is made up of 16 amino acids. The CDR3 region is CASSFGYGRANTEAFF. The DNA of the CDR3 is TGTGCCAGCAGTTTCGGGTACGGCAGGGCCAACACTGAAGCTTTCTTT.

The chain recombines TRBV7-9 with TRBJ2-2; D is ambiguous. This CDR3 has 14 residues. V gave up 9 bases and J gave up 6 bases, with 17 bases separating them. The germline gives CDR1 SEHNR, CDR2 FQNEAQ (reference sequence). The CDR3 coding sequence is TGTGCCAGTAATGCCCCCGACAACCCCGGGGAGCTGTTTTTT. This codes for CASNAPDNPGELFF.

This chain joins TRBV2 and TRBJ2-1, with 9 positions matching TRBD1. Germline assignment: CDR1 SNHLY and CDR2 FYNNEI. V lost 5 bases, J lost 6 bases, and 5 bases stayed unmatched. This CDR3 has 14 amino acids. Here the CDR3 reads CASSTGGWVNEQFF. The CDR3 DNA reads TGTGCCAGCAGTACAGGGGGCTGGGTCAATGAGCAGTTCTTC.

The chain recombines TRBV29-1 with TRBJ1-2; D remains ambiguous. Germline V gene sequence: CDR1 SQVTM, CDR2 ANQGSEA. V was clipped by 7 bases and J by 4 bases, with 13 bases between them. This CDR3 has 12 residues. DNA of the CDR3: TGCAGCGCAAAGGCCCCTGCCTATGGCTACACCTTC. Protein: CSAKAPAYGYTF.

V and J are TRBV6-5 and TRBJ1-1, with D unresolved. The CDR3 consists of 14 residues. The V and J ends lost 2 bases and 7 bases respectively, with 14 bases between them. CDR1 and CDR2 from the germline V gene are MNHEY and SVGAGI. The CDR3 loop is CASSYGPARGEAFF. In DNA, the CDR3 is TGTGCCAGCAGTTACGGACCCGCTCGGGGTGAAGCTTTCTTT.

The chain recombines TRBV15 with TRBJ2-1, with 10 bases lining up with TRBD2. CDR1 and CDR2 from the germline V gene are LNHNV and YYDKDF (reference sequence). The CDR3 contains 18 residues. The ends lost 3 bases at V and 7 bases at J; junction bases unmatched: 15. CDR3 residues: CATSRDHGLAALWNEQFF. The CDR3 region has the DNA TGTGCCACCAGCAGGGACCACGGACTAGCGGCCCTCTGGAATGAGCAGTTCTTC.

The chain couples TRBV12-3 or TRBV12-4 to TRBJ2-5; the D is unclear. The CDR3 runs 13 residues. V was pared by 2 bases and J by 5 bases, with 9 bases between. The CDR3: CASSLNSGETQYF. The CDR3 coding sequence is TGTGCCAGCAGTTTAAACTCTGGGGAGACCCAGTACTTC.

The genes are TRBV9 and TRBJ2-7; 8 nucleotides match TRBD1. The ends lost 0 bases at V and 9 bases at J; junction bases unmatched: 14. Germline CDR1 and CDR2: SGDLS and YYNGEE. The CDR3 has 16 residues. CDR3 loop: CASSVDPRGQAPRQYF. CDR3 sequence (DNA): TGTGCCAGCAGCGTAGACCCAAGGGGACAGGCCCCCAGGCAGTACTTC.

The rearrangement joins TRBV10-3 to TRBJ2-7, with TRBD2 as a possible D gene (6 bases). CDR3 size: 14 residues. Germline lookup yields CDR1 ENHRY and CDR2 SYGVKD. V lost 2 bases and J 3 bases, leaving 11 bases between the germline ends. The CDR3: CAISEVGGNYEQYF. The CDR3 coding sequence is TGTGCCATCAGTGAGGTTGGGGGGAACTACGAGCAGTACTTC.

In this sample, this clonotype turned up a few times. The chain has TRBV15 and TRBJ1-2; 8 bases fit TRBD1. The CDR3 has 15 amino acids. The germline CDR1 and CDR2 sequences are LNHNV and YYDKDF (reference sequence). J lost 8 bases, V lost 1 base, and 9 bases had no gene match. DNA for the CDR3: TGTGCCACCAGCAGAGGAAAACAGGGGGAGGAGGGCTACACCTTC. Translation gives CATSRGKQGEEGYTF. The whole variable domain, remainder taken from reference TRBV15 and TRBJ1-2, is DAMVIQNPRYQVTQFGKPVTLSCSQTLNHNVMYWYQQKSSQAPKLLFHYYDKDFNNEADTPDNFQSRRPNTSFCFLDIRSPGLGDTAMYLCATSRGKQGEEGYTFGSGTRLTVV.

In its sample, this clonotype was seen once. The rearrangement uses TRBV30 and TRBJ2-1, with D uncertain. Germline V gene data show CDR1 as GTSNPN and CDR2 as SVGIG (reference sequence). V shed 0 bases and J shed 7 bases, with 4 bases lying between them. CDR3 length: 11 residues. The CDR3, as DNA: TGTGCCTGGAGTGTGACGAATGAGCAGTTCTTC. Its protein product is CAWSVTNEQFF.

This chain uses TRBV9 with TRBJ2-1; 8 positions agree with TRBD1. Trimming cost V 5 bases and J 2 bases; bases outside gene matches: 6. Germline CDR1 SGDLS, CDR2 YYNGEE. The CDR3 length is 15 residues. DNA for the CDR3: TGTGCCAGCAGTGAGTGGGACAGGCCCTACAATGAGCAGTTCTTC. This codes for CASSEWDRPYNEQFF.

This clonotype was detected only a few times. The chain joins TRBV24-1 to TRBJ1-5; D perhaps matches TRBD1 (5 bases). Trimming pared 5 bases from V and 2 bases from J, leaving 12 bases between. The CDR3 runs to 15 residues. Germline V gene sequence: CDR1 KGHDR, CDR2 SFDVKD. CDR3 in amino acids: CATSGIGVGNQPQHF. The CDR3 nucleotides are TGTGCCACCAGTGGGATAGGGGTTGGCAATCAGCCCCAGCATTTT.

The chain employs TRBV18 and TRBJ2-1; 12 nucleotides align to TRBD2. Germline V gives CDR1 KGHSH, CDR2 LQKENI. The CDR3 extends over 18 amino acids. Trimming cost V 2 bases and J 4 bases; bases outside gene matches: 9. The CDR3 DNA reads TGTGCCAGCTCACCAAACCCCGGACTAGCGGGAATGTACAATGAGCAGTTCTTC. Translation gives CASSPNPGLAGMYNEQFF.

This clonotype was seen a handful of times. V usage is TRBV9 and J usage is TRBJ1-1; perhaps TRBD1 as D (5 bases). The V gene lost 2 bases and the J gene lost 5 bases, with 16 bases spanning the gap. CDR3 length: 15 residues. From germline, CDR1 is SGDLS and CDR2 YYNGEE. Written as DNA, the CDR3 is TGTGCCAGCAGCGTCGGTCCAGGGCTGGGGACTGAAGCTTTCTTT. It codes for CASSVGPGLGTEAFF. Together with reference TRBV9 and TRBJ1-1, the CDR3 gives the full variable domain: DSGVTQTPKHLITATGQRVTLRCSPRSGDLSVYWYQQSLDQGLQFLIQYYNGEERAKGNILERFSAQQFPDLHSELNLSSLELGDSALYFCASSVGPGLGTEAFFGQGTRLTVV.

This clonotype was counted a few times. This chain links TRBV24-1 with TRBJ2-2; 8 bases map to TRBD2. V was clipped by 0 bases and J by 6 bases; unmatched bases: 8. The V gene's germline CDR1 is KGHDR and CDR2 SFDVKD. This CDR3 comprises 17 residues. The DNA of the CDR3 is TGTGCCACCAGTGATTTGTCTTCGGGAGGGATTTCCGGGGAGCTGTTTTTT. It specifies CATSDLSSGGISGELFF.

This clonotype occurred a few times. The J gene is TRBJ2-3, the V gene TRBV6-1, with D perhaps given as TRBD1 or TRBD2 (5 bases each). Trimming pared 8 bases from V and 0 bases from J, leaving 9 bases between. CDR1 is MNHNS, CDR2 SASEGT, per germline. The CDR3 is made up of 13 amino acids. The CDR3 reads CASSWGSTDTQYF. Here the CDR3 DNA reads TGTGCCAGCTCATGGGGGAGCACAGATACGCAGTATTTT.